The 21 T cell receptor beta chains in this list originate from one sample, sequenced in a study of T cells in localized non-small cell lung cancer. The assay was immunoSEQ multiplex PCR, and TCRdb's table has in-frame clones only and misses some. The sample includes around 39,000 clones, 88% of them seen just once. The sequenced sample was peripheral blood, obtained before any cancer treatment. The receptors originated from a woman between 40 and 69 years old with stage I lung adenocarcinoma.

This sequence joins TRBV6-1 and TRBJ2-3; D tentatively reads TRBD1 or TRBD2 (6 bases each). The germline V gene encodes CDR1 MNHNS and CDR2 SASEGT. The CDR3 sequence is 14 residues long. The V end was cut by 7 bases, the J end by 1 base, with 12 bases between. The CDR3 reads CASTTGAGTDTQYF. In nucleotides, the CDR3 is TGTGCCAGCACCACGGGGGCAGGCACAGATACGCAGTATTTT.

This clone appeared a few times. The chain carries TRBV10-3 and TRBJ2-5; 7 bases match TRBD2. Germline CDR1 and CDR2: ENHRY and SYGVKD. V gave up 8 bases and J gave up 0 bases; unmatched junction bases: 3. The CDR3 has 13 amino acids. The CDR3: CAISLADQETQYF. In nucleotides, the CDR3 is TGTGCCATCTCCCTAGCGGACCAAGAGACCCAGTACTTC.

V usage is TRBV28 and J usage is TRBJ2-1; TRBD2 aligns across 8 bases. V trimming: 4 bases; J trimming: 0 bases; junction bases outside the gene matches: 2. The CDR3 contains 15 residues. Germline CDR1 is MDHEN and CDR2 is SYDVKM. CDR3 coding DNA: TGTGCCAGCAGTTCCGGGACTAGCTCCTACAATGAGCAGTTCTTC. It is translated as CASSSGTSSYNEQFF.

The gene calls are TRBV5-8 and TRBJ2-1; the D is unclear. The V end was cut by 3 bases, the J end by 1 base, with 8 bases between. This CDR3 region has 14 residues. Germline V lookup: CDR1 SGHTS, CDR2 YDEGEE. CDR3 DNA sequence: TGTGCCAGCAGCTACGACTTATCCTACAATGAGCAGTTCTTC. This gives the protein CASSYDLSYNEQFF.

The CDR3 region has the DNA TGCAGCGCCAGGACAGGGCCCTACGAGCAGTACTTC. It specifies CSARTGPYEQYF. V usage is TRBV29-1 and J usage is TRBJ2-7; TRBD1 matches at 8 bases. The CDR3 consists of 12 residues. Germline CDR1 is SQVTM and CDR2 is ANQGSEA. Germline trimming cut 7 bases from V and 2 bases from J; bases unmatched to any gene: 4.

The chain links TRBV30 to TRBJ2-1, with D possibly being TRBD2 (5 bases). V was pared by 1 base and J by 2 bases, with 12 bases between. In germline, CDR1 is GTSNPN, CDR2 SVGIG (reference sequence). The CDR3 loop spans 15 amino acids. CDR3 sequence: CAWSGAGGAYNEQFF. DNA of the CDR3: TGTGCCTGGAGTGGTGCGGGCGGAGCCTACAATGAGCAGTTCTTC.

This rearrangement joins TRBV5-8 to TRBJ2-7; 12 positions match TRBD2. V was clipped by 4 bases and J by 3 bases; unmatched bases: 5. The CDR3 contains 15 residues. Germline-derived CDR1 and CDR2 are SGHTS and YDEGEE. This CDR3 is CASSRTSGKGYEQYF. CDR3 nucleotides: TGTGCCAGCAGCCGGACTAGCGGGAAGGGCTACGAGCAGTACTTC.

This clone showed up just once. The V call is TRBV15, the J call TRBJ1-3, with 9 positions matching TRBD1. CDR1 is LNHNV, CDR2 YYDKDF, per germline (reference sequence). The junction had 12 bases not matched to a gene; V was cut back by 3 bases and J by 0 bases. The CDR3 is made up of 19 amino acids. In DNA, the CDR3 is TGTGCCACCAGCAGTCACCGGGACAGGGAAGGCCTCTCTGGAAACACCATATATTTT. The encoded protein is CATSSHRDREGLSGNTIYF.

The chain joins TRBV19 to TRBJ1-1, with D perhaps matching TRBD1 (5 bases). V was pared by 7 bases and J by 5 bases, with 17 bases between. This CDR3 has 14 amino acids. Germline assignment: CDR1 LNHDA and CDR2 SQIVND (reference sequence). In DNA, the CDR3 is TGTGCCAGTATGTGGGCGGGAGGGGAGACTGAAGCTTTCTTT. Amino acid sequence: CASMWAGGETEAFF. Full variable domain (missing parts from reference TRBV19 and TRBJ1-1): DGGITQSPKYLFRKEGQNVTLSCEQNLNHDAMYWYRQDPGQGLRLIYYSQIVNDFQKGDIAEGYSVSREKKESFPLTVTSAQKNPTAFYLCASMWAGGETEAFFGQGTRLTVV.

This chain's CDR3 is CASSPDYGYTF. The CDR3 region has the DNA TGTGCCAGCAGCCCCGACTATGGCTACACCTTC. This rearrangement joins TRBV7-2 to TRBJ1-2; D gene unclear. Germline CDR1 SGHTA, CDR2 FQGNSA. This CDR3 has 11 residues. The V end was cut by 5 bases, the J end by 3 bases, with 4 bases between.

To note about this clone: One junction end does not reproduce the germline sequence, and a read error may be involved. CDR3 residues: CASSLSVGNTDTQYF. In DNA, the CDR3 is TGTGCTAGCAGCTTGTCCGTCGGGAACACAGATACGCAGTATTTT. The V call is TRBV7-7, the J call TRBJ2-3; perhaps TRBD2 as D (5 bases). The CDR3 is made up of 15 amino acids. CDR1 SSHAT and CDR2 FNYEAQ come from the germline V gene (reference sequence).

This chain connects TRBV4-2 to TRBJ1-5, with a possible D match to TRBD1 (6 bases). Germline loops: CDR1 LGHNA, CDR2 YNFKEQ. V was clipped by 3 bases and J by 3 bases, with 12 bases between them. The CDR3 runs 15 residues. The CDR3 nucleotides are TGTGCCAGCAGCCATCTGAGGGGGGTCAATCAGCCCCAGCATTTT. Its protein is CASSHLRGVNQPQHF.

This sequence joins TRBV14 and TRBJ2-7; TRBD2 might be the D (6 bases). V gave up 0 bases and J gave up 5 bases, with 20 bases separating them. The germline gives CDR1 SGHDN, CDR2 FVKESK. This CDR3 has 17 residues. As DNA, the CDR3 is TGTGCCAGCAGCCAAGAGTTTGGAGGGTGGGCGCGGCACGAGCAGTACTTC. This translates into CASSQEFGGWARHEQYF.

The chain couples TRBV19 to TRBJ2-3; D is perhaps TRBD1 or TRBD2 (6 bases each). The CDR3 consists of 17 residues. Trimming took 7 bases from V and 2 from J, leaving 22 bases between them. Germline V lookup: CDR1 LNHDA, CDR2 SQIVND (reference sequence). CDR3 region: CASTLRGVVRTTDTQYF. The CDR3 DNA sequence: TGTGCCAGTACCCTTAGGGGGGTTGTACGAACCACAGATACGCAGTATTTT.

The chain uses TRBV5-4 and TRBJ2-5; possible D gene TRBD1, 5 bases. The germline V gene has CDR1 SGHNT and CDR2 YYREEE (reference sequence). This CDR3 has 14 residues. Trimming removed 2 bases at V and 5 bases at J, with 13 bases between. As DNA, the CDR3 is TGTGCCAGCAGCTTATCTGGGGCTAGGGAGACCCAGTACTTC. Its translation is CASSLSGARETQYF.

This chain uses TRBV18 with TRBJ2-3; TRBD1 or TRBD2 may be the D gene (5 bases each). This CDR3 spans 15 amino acids. Germline values: CDR1 KGHSH, CDR2 LQKENI. V was cut by 1 base and J by 2 bases, with 10 bases left in between. In DNA form, the CDR3 reads TGTGCCAGCTCACCACAAGGGACCAACACAGATACGCAGTATTTT. This gives the protein CASSPQGTNTDTQYF.

The V and J genes are TRBV18 and TRBJ2-7; the D is unclear. The V end lost 4 bases, the J end lost 0 bases, and 10 bases lay between the germline ends. Germline V gives CDR1 KGHSH, CDR2 LQKENI. The CDR3 loop spans 14 amino acids. In DNA form, the CDR3 reads TGTGCCAGCTCACACCCAGGTAGCTCCTACGAGCAGTACTTC. Translation: CASSHPGSSYEQYF. Full variable domain (remainder filled in from reference TRBV18 and TRBJ2-7): NAGVMQNPRHLVRRRGQEARLRCSPMKGHSHVYWYRQLPEEGLKFMVYLQKENIIDESGMPKERFSAEFPKEGPSILRIQQVVRGDSAAYFCASSHPGSSYEQYFGPGTRLTVT.

The DNA for the CDR3 is TGCGCCAGCAGCTTGTTTCAGGGGGATGGAGATACGCAGTATTTT. It codes for CASSLFQGDGDTQYF. The chain uses TRBV5-1 and TRBJ2-3; 7 bases agree with TRBD1. V lost 1 base, J lost 5 bases, and 7 bases stayed unmatched. The CDR3 runs to 15 residues. Germline CDR1 reads SGHRS; CDR2 reads YFSETQ. The full variable domain, its missing parts supplied by reference TRBV5-1 and TRBJ2-3, is KAGVTQTPRYLIKTRGQQVTLSCSPISGHRSVSWYQQTPGQGLQFLFEYFSETQRNKGNFPGRFSGRQFSNSRSEMNVSTLELGDSALYLCASSLFQGDGDTQYFGPGTRLTVL.

V gene TRBV18 combines with J gene TRBJ2-1, with 14 bases identical to TRBD2. Germline CDR1 reads KGHSH; CDR2 reads LQKENI. The V gene end was trimmed by 3 bases and the J gene end by 8 bases; junction bases not matched to a gene: 6. This CDR3 spans 16 amino acids. The CDR3 DNA reads TGTGCCAGCTCACCGATGACTAGCGGGAGGGCCGATGAGCAGTTCTTC. It specifies CASSPMTSGRADEQFF.

V and J are TRBV11-2 and TRBJ2-5, with 7 bases identical to TRBD2. CDR1 is SGHAT and CDR2 is FQNNGV in the germline V gene. The CDR3 is made up of 15 amino acids. Trimming took 5 bases from V and 2 from J; bases not matched to a gene: 8. CDR3 sequence reads: CASSPTVGLQETQYF. The CDR3 nucleotides read TGTGCCAGCAGCCCCACCGTGGGACTACAAGAGACCCAGTACTTC.

V is TRBV5-4 and J is TRBJ1-1; 10 bases match TRBD1. The CDR3 totals 17 residues. Germline V gene sequence: CDR1 SGHNT, CDR2 YYREEE (reference sequence). V shed 3 bases and J 4 bases; nucleotides not matched to a gene: 12. The CDR3 bases are TGTGCCAGCAGCTCTCGGGACAGGGGCGCTGTCGGCACTGAAGCTTTCTTT. This gives the protein CASSSRDRGAVGTEAFF.